This is a list of T cell receptor beta chains from one sample in a study of T cell changes during pregnancy in multiple sclerosis. Profiled with immunoSEQ multiplex PCR; TCRdb holds only in-frame clones, not every one. The top ten clones hold just over 2.5% of a sample with roughly 80,000 clones, 85% to 95% of them seen once. Sequencing was performed on peripheral blood, taken after pregnancy. These receptors all stem from a female donor in good health, enrolled as a control in a pregnancy study. Each CDR3 is given with its conserved first and last residue. A D gene is named only where the DNA matches it firmly.

v_call: TRBV21-1
cdr3_length: 13
j_call: TRBJ1-2
d_call: NA
cdr3_aa: CASSLDYVYGYTF
cdr3_nt: TGTGCCAGCAGCCTTGACTACGTCTATGGCTACACCTTC

v_call: TRBV9
cdr3_length: 15
j_call: TRBJ2-1
d_call: TRBD2
cdr3_aa: CASSVASSGNNEQFF
cdr3_nt: TGTGCCAGCAGCGTAGCGTCTAGCGGGAACAATGAGCAGTTCTTC

v_call: TRBV6-1
cdr3_length: 15
j_call: TRBJ1-1
d_call: TRBD1
cdr3_aa: CASSTGGLGDTEAFF
cdr3_nt: TGTGCCAGCAGTACAGGGGGCTTAGGGGACACTGAAGCTTTCTTT

v_call: TRBV5-5
cdr3_length: 15
j_call: TRBJ2-5
d_call: TRBD2
cdr3_aa: CASSLRVAGGETQYF
cdr3_nt: TGTGCCAGCAGCTTGCGTGTAGCGGGAGGGGAGACCCAGTACTTC

v_call: TRBV5-8
cdr3_length: 16
j_call: TRBJ1-2
d_call: TRBD1
cdr3_aa: CASSHITGTGGYGYTF
cdr3_nt: TGTGCCAGCAGTCATATCACCGGGACAGGGGGTTATGGCTACACCTTC

v_call: TRBV9
cdr3_length: 18
j_call: TRBJ2-3
d_call: NA
cdr3_aa: CASSSDLWLAFGTDTQYF
cdr3_nt: TGTGCCAGCAGCTCAGACCTCTGGCTAGCGTTTGGCACAGATACGCAGTATTTT

v_call: TRBV6-5
cdr3_length: 16
j_call: TRBJ1-2
d_call: NA
cdr3_aa: CASSSPNGESNYGYTF
cdr3_nt: TGTGCCAGCAGTTCCCCCAATGGGGAGTCGAACTATGGCTACACCTTC

v_call: TRBV11-2
cdr3_length: 16
j_call: TRBJ2-6
d_call: TRBD1
cdr3_aa: CASSSDRDSGANVLTF
cdr3_nt: TGTGCCAGCAGCTCGGACAGGGACTCTGGGGCCAACGTCCTGACTTTC

v_call: TRBV27
cdr3_length: 13
j_call: TRBJ2-1
d_call: TRBD2
cdr3_aa: CAIGGLADNEQFF
cdr3_nt: TGTGCCATCGGGGGACTAGCAGACAATGAGCAGTTCTTC

v_call: TRBV27
cdr3_length: 14
j_call: TRBJ2-7
d_call: TRBD2
cdr3_aa: CASSSRGGPYEQYF
cdr3_nt: TGTGCCAGCAGTTCGCGGGGGGGCCCGTACGAGCAGTACTTC

v_call: TRBV27
cdr3_length: 15
j_call: TRBJ2-1
d_call: NA
cdr3_aa: CASTRPGSPYNEQFF
cdr3_nt: TGTGCCAGCACCCGTCCGGGGAGCCCCTACAATGAGCAGTTCTTC

v_call: TRBV7-3
cdr3_length: 11
j_call: TRBJ2-1
d_call: NA
cdr3_aa: CASSLGAGQFF
cdr3_nt: TGTGCCAGCAGCTTAGGGGCAGGGCAGTTCTTC

v_call: TRBV29-1
cdr3_length: 11
j_call: TRBJ2-7
d_call: NA
cdr3_aa: CSVLDGNRRYF
cdr3_nt: TGCAGCGTACTGGACGGGAATCGACGGTACTTC

v_call: TRBV5-6
cdr3_length: 15
j_call: TRBJ1-5
d_call: NA
cdr3_aa: CASSLGIASNQPQHF
cdr3_nt: TGTGCCAGCAGCTTGGGGATAGCAAGCAATCAGCCCCAGCATTTT

v_call: TRBV6-1
cdr3_length: 12
j_call: TRBJ1-3
d_call: NA
cdr3_aa: CASSDLGDTIYF
cdr3_nt: TGTGCCAGCAGTGATCTCGGGGACACCATATATTTT

v_call: TRBV11-2
cdr3_length: 16
j_call: TRBJ2-5
d_call: TRBD1
cdr3_aa: CASSPRLPGGQETQYF
cdr3_nt: TGTGCCAGCAGCCCTAGGCTACCAGGGGGCCAAGAGACCCAGTACTTC

v_call: TRBV6-5
cdr3_length: 16
j_call: TRBJ1-3
d_call: TRBD1
cdr3_aa: CASSYLGQGPGNTIYF
cdr3_nt: TGTGCCAGCAGTTACCTAGGACAGGGTCCTGGAAACACCATATATTTT

v_call: TRBV18
cdr3_length: 16
j_call: TRBJ2-2
d_call: NA
cdr3_aa: CASSPSVGMNTGELFF
cdr3_nt: TGTGCCAGCTCACCATCGGTGGGCATGAACACCGGGGAGCTGTTTTTT